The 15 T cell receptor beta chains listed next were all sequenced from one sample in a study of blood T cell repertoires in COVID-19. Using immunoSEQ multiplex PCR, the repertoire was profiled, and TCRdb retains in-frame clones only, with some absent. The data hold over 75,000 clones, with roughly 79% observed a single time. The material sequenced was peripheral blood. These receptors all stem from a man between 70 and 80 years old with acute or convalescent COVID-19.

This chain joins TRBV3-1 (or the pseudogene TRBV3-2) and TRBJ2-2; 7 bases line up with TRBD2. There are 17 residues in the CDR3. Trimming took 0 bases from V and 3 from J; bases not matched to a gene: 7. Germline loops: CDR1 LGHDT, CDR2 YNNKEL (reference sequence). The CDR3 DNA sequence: TGTGCCAGCAGCCAAGATTCTGCCCTAGCGGACACCGGGGAGCTGTTTTTT. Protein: CASSQDSALADTGELFF.

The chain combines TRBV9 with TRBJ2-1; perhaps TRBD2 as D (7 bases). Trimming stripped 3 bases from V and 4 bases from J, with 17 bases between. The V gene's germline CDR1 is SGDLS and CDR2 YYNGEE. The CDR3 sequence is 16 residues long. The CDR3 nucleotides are TGTGCCAGCAGCGGAGGGGGGGGACCCCGGTACAATGAGCAGTTCTTC. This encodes CASSGGGGPRYNEQFF.

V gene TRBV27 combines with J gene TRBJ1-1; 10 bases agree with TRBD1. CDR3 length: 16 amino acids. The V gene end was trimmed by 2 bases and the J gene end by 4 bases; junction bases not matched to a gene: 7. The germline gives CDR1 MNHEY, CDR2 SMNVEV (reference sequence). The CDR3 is CASSLGRDRGLTEAFF. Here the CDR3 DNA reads TGTGCCAGCAGTTTAGGGAGGGACAGGGGACTCACTGAAGCTTTCTTT.

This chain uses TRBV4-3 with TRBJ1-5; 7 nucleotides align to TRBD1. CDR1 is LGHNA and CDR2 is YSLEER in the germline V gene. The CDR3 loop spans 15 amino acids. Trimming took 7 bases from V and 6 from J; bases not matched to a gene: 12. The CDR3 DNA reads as TGCGCCAGCACTAAAGACAGGGATTTTCGTCAGCCCCAGCATTTT. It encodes CASTKDRDFRQPQHF.

CDR3 region: CASSLGPPTGGLSYEQYF. The CDR3 DNA is TGCGCCAGCAGCTTAGGCCCTCCTACAGGGGGCCTCTCCTACGAGCAGTACTTC. The V call is TRBV5-1, the J call TRBJ2-7; 9 positions agree with TRBD1. From germline, CDR1 is SGHRS and CDR2 YFSETQ. CDR3 size: 18 residues. V lost 2 bases and J lost 0; bases outside the gene matches: 12.

The chain's CDR3 is CASSPAGQGKTQYF. CDR3 DNA: TGTGCCAGCTCACCCGCGGGACAGGGAAAGACCCAGTACTTC. The chain has TRBV18 and TRBJ2-5; 9 nucleotides agree with TRBD1. The CDR3 runs to 14 residues. V was pared by 3 bases and J by 6 bases, with 5 bases of the junction left unmatched. Germline loops: CDR1 KGHSH, CDR2 LQKENI.

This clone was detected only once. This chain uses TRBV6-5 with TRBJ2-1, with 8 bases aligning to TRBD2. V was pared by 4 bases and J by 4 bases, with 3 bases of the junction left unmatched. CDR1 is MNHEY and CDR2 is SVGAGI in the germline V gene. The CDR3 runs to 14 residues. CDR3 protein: CASSLAGKYNEQFF. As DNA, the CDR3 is TGTGCCAGCAGTTTAGCGGGGAAGTACAATGAGCAGTTCTTC.

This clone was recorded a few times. The CDR3 DNA reads TGTGCCTGGAGTGTAACGGGTTCGGGGTACGAGCAGTACTTC. Translation gives CAWSVTGSGYEQYF. The chain uses TRBV30 and TRBJ2-7; D is perhaps TRBD2 (5 bases). Germline V gene data show CDR1 as GTSNPN and CDR2 as SVGIG (reference sequence). Trimming shortened V by 0 bases and J by 4 bases, and 13 bases separated the two germline ends. This CDR3 contains 14 residues.

CDR3 residues: CASSRGDPGAYEQYF. Written as DNA, the CDR3 is TGCGCCAGCAGCCGGGGAGACCCCGGGGCCTACGAGCAGTACTTC. The chain has TRBV5-1 and TRBJ2-7; possibly TRBD2 for D (5 bases). Trimming removed 4 bases from V and 2 bases from J, with 16 bases in between. The CDR3 extends over 15 amino acids. Germline CDR1 and CDR2: SGHRS and YFSETQ.

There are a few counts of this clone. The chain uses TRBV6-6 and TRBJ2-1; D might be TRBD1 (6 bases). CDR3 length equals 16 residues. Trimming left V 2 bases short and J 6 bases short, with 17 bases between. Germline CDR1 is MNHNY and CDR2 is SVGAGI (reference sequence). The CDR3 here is CASSYQGLSFLNEQFF. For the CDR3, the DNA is TGTGCCAGCAGTTACCAGGGGCTGAGCTTTCTCAATGAGCAGTTCTTC.

The CDR3: CAWTFRGQGNQPQHF. The DNA for the CDR3 is TGTGCCTGGACCTTCCGGGGACAAGGTAATCAGCCCCAGCATTTT. This sequence joins TRBV30 and TRBJ1-5, with D perhaps TRBD1 (6 bases). V was cut by 4 bases and J by 4 bases, with 17 bases left in between. The CDR3 has 15 residues. CDR1 and CDR2 from the germline V gene are GTSNPN and SVGIG (reference sequence). The full variable domain, with the rest looked up from reference TRBV30 and TRBJ1-5, is SQTIHQWPATLVQPVGSPLSLECTVEGTSNPNLYWYRQAAGRGLQLLFYSVGIGQISSEVPQNLSASRPQDRQFILSSKKLLLSDSGFYLCAWTFRGQGNQPQHFGDGTRLSIL.

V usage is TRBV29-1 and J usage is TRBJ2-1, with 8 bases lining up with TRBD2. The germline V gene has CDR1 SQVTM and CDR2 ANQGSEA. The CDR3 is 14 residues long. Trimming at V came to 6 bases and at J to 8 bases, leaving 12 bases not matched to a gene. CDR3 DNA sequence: TGCAGCGTGGCCGGGACTAGGGTGCTCTATGAGCAGTTCTTC. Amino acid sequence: CSVAGTRVLYEQFF.

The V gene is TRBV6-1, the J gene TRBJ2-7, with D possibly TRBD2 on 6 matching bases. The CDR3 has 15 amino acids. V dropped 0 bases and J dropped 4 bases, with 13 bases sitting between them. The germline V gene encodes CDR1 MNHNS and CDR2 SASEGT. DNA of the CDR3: TGTGCCAGCAGTGAAGCGGGGGGAAATTCGTACGAGCAGTACTTC. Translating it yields CASSEAGGNSYEQYF.

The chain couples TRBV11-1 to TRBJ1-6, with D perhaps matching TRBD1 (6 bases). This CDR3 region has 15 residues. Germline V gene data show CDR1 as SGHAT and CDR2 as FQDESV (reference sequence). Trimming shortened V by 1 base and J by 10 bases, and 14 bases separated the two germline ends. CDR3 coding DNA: TGTGCCAGCAGCTTAGGTCCAGGGGTTCAATCACCCCTCCACTTT. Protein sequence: CASSLGPGVQSPLHF.

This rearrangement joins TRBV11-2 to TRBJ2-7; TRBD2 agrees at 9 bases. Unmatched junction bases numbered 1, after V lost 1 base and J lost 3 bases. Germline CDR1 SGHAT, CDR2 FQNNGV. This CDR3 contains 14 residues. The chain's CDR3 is CASSLALAGYEQYF. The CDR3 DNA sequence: TGTGCCAGCAGCTTAGCACTAGCGGGCTACGAGCAGTACTTC. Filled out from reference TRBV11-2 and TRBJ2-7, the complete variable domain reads EAGVAQSPRYKIIEKRQSVAFWCNPISGHATLYWYQQILGQGPKLLIQFQNNGVVDDSQLPKDRFSAERLKGVDSTLKIQPAKLEDSAVYLCASSLALAGYEQYFGPGTRLTVT.